This entry describes one T cell receptor (beta chain). Its antigen is not known. The data were obtained in a study of T-cell reconstitution after alpha-beta-depleted transplantation in children. Study-wide results and limits: From newly produced T cells came most of the T-cell counts and diversity one year after transplant. At around two months after transplant, the alpha-beta T cells were reportedly derived from several hundred expanded clones that came from non-depleted graft cells. For some patients, TCRbeta diversity was high at day 60 because of recipient T cells and thymic progenitors that survived.

This CDR3 comprises 13 residues. Germline V CDR1 and CDR2: DFQATT, SNEGSKA (reference sequence). With 6 bases removed from V and 3 bases from J, the gap between germline ends came to 15 bases. During its preparation, the TCRbeta library received unique molecular identifiers. Via MiXCR, TCRdb re-called the PCR reads, giving one row per CDR3 protein. The table shows about 540,000 distinct CDR3 sequences, with approximately 30% occurring only once. The sequence was collected from a boy in the first two years of life with Wiskott-Aldrich syndrome, due to receive a stem cell transplant. The chain has TRBV20-1 and TRBJ2-7; tentatively, D is TRBD2 (5 bases). Source: PBMCs, taken before TCRalphabeta/CD19-depleted stem cell transplant. In DNA form, the CDR3 reads TGCAGTGCCCTTCTAGCAGCAGGCTACGAGCAGTACTTC. As protein: CSALLAAGYEQYF.